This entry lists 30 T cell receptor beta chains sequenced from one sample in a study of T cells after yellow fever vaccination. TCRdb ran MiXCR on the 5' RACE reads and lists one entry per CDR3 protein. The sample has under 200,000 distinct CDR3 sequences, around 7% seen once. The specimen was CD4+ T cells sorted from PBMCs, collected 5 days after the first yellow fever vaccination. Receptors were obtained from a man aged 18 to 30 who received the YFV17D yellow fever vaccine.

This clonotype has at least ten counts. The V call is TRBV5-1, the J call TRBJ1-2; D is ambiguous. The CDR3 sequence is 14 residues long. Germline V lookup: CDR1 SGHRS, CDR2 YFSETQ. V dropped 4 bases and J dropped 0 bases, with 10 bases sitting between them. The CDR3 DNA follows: TGCGCCAGCAGCCTCGAGAGCCCTAACTATGGCTACACCTTC. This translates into CASSLESPNYGYTF.

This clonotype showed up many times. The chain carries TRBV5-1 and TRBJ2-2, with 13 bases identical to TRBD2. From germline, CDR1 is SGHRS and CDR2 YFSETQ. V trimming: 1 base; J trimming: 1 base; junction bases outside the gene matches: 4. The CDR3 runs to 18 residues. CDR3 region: CASSLMGLAGLNTGELFF. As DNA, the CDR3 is TGCGCCAGCAGCTTGATGGGACTAGCGGGGTTGAACACCGGGGAGCTGTTTTTT. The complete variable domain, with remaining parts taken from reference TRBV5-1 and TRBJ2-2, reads KAGVTQTPRYLIKTRGQQVTLSCSPISGHRSVSWYQQTPGQGLQFLFEYFSETQRNKGNFPGRFSGRQFSNSRSEMNVSTLELGDSALYLCASSLMGLAGLNTGELFFGEGSRLTVL.

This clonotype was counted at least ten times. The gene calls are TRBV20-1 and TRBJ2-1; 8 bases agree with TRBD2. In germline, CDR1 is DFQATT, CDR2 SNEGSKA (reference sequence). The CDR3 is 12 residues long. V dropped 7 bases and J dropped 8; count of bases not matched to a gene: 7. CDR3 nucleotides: TGCAGTGGGCGGGGGGTTAATCATGAGCAGTTCTTC. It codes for CSGRGVNHEQFF.

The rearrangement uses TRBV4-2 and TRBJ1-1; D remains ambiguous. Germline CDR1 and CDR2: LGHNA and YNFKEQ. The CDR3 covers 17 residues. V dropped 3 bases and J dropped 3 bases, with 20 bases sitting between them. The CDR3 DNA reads TGTGCCAGCAGCCAGGAAGGAATGGTGGGGATCCACACTGAAGCTTTCTTT. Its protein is CASSQEGMVGIHTEAFF.

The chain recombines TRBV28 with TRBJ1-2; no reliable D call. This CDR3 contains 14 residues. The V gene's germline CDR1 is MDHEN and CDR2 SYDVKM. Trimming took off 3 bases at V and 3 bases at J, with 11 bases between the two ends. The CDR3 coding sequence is TGTGCCAGCAGTTTGCAGAACAGTCACTATGGCTACACCTTC. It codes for CASSLQNSHYGYTF.

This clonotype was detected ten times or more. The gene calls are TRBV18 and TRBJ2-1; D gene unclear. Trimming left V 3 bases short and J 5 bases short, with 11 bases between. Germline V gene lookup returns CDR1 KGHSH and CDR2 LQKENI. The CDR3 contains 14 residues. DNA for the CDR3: TGTGCCAGCTCACCTAACGGACGTGACAATGAGCAGTTCTTC. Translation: CASSPNGRDNEQFF.

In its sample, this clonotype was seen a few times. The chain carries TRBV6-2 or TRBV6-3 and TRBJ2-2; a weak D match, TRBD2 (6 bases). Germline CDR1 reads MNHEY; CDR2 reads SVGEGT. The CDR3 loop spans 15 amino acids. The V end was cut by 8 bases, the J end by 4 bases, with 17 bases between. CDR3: CASWPGLPSTGELFF. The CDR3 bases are TGTGCCAGCTGGCCGGGACTCCCTTCCACCGGGGAGCTGTTTTTT.

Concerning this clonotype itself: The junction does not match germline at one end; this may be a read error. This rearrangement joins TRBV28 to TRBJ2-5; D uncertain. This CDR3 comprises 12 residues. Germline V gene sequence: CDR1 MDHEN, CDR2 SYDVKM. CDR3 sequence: CASSSSVWTQCF. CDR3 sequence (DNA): TGTGCCAGCAGTTCGTCAGTGTGGACGCAGTGCTTC.

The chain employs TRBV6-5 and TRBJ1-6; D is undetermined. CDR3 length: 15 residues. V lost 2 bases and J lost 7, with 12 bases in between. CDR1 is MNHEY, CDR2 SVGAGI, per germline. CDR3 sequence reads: CASSYEGGRNSPLHF. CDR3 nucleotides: TGTGCCAGCAGTTACGAAGGCGGGAGAAATTCACCCCTCCACTTT.

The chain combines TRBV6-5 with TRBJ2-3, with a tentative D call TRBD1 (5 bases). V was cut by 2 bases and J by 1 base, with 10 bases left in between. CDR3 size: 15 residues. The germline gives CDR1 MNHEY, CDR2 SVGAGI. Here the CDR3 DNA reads TGTGCCAGCAGTTACCCCAGGGAAGGCACAGATACGCAGTATTTT. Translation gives CASSYPREGTDTQYF.

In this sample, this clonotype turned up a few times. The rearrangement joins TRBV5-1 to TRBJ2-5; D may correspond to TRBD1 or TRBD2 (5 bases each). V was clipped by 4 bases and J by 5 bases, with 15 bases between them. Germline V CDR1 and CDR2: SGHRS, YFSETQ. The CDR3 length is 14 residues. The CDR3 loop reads CASSNRDGAETQYF. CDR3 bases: TGCGCCAGCAGCAATAGGGACGGCGCGGAGACCCAGTACTTC. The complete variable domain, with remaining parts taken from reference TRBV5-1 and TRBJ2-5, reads KAGVTQTPRYLIKTRGQQVTLSCSPISGHRSVSWYQQTPGQGLQFLFEYFSETQRNKGNFPGRFSGRQFSNSRSEMNVSTLELGDSALYLCASSNRDGAETQYFGPGTRLLVL.

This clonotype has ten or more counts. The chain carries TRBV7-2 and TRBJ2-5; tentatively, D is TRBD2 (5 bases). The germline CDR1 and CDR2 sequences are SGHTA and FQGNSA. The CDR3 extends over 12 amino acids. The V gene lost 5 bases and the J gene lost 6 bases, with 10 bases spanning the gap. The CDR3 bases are TGTGCCAGCAGCATCCGAGGGCAGACCCAGTACTTC. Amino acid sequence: CASSIRGQTQYF.

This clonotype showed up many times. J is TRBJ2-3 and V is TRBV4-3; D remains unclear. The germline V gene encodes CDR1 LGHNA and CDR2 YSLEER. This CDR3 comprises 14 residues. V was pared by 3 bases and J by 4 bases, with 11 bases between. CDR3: CASSHIRAPDTQYF. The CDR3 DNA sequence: TGCGCCAGCAGCCATATTCGAGCCCCAGATACGCAGTATTTT.

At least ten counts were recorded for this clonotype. The CDR3 coding sequence is TGTGCCAGCAGCTTCTTAACCGGGACAGGCCTAAATGAGCAGTTCTTC. Its translation: CASSFLTGTGLNEQFF. The chain recombines TRBV7-2 with TRBJ2-1; 8 bases align to TRBD1. J gave up 7 bases and V 3 bases, and 11 bases lay outside the gene matches. The CDR3 covers 16 residues. Germline V gene lookup returns CDR1 SGHTA and CDR2 FQGNSA. The whole variable domain, filled in from reference TRBV7-2 and TRBJ2-1, reads GAGVSQSPSNKVTEKGKDVELRCDPISGHTALYWYRQSLGQGLEFLIYFQGNSAPDKSGLPSDRFSAERTGGSVSTLTIQRTQQEDSAVYLCASSFLTGTGLNEQFFGPGTRLTVL.

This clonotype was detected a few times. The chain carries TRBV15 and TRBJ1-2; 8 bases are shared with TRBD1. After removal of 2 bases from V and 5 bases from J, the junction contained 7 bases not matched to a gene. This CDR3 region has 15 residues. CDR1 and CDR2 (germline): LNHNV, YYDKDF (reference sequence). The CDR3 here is CATSRTATGDYGYTF. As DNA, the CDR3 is TGTGCCACCAGCAGAACGGCGACAGGGGATTATGGCTACACCTTC.

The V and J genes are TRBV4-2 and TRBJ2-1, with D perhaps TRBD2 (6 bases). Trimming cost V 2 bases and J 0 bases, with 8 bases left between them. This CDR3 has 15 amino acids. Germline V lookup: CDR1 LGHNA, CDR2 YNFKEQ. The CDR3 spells CASSQTTSSYNEQFF. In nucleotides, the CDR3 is TGTGCCAGCAGCCAAACGACTAGCTCCTACAATGAGCAGTTCTTC.

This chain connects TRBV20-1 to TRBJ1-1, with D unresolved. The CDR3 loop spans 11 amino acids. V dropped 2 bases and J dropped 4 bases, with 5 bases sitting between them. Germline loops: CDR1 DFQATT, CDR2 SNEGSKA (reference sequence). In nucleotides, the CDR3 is TGCAGTGCTAGACTCGGCACTGAAGCTTTCTTT. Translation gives CSARLGTEAFF.

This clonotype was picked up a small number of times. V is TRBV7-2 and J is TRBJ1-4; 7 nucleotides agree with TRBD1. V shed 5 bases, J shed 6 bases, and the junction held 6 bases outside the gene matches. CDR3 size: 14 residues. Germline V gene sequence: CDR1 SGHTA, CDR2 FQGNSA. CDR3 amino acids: CASSKTGQHEKLFF. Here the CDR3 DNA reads TGTGCCAGCAGCAAGACAGGGCAGCATGAAAAACTGTTTTTT.

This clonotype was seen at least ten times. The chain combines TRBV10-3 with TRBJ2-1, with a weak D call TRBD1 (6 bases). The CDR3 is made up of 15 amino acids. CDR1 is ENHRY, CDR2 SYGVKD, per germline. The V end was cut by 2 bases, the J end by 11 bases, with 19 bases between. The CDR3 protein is CAISEPESQGYKQFF. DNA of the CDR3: TGTGCCATCAGTGAGCCGGAGTCCCAGGGGTATAAGCAGTTCTTC.

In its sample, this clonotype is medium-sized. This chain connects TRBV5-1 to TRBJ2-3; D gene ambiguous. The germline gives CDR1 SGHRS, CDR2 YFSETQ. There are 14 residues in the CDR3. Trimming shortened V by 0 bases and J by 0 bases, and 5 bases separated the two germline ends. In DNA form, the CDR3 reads TGCGCCAGCAGCTTGGGGCAAAGCACAGATACGCAGTATTTT. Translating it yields CASSLGQSTDTQYF.

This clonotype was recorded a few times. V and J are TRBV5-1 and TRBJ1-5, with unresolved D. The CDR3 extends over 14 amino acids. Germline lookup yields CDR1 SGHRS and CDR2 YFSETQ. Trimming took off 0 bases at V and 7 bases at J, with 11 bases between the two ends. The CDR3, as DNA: TGCGCCAGCAGCTTGGGGTCAGTCGGACAGCCCCAGCATTTT. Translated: CASSLGSVGQPQHF.

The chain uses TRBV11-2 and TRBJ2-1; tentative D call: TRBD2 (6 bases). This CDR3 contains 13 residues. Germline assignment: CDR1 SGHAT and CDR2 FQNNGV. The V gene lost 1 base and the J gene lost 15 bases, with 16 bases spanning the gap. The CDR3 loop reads CASSLGLEGYPFF. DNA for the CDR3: TGTGCCAGCAGCTTAGGCCTGGAGGGGTATCCGTTCTTC.

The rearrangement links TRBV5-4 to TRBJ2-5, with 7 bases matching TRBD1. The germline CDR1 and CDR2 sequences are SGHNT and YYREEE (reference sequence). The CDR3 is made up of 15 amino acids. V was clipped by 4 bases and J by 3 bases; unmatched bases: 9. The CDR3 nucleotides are TGTGCCAGCAGCCAAGCCGGGACAGAAAAAGAGACCCAGTACTTC. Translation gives CASSQAGTEKETQYF.

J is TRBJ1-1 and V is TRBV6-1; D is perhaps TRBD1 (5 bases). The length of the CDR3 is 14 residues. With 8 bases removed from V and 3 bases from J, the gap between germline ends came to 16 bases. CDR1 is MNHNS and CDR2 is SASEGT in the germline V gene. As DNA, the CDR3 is TGTGCCAGCCATAGGGTGGAGGGGTACACTGAAGCTTTCTTT. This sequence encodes CASHRVEGYTEAFF.

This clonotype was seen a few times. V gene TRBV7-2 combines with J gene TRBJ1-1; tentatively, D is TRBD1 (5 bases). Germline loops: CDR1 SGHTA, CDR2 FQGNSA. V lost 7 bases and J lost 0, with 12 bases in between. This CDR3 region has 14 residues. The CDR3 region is CASILRVVNTEAFF. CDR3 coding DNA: TGTGCCAGCATCCTCAGGGTGGTGAACACTGAAGCTTTCTTT.

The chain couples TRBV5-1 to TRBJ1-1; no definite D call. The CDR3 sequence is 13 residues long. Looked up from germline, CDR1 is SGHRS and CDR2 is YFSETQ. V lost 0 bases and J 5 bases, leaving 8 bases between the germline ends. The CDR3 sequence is CASSLDRPTEAFF. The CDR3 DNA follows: TGCGCCAGCAGCTTGGATCGTCCGACTGAAGCTTTCTTT.

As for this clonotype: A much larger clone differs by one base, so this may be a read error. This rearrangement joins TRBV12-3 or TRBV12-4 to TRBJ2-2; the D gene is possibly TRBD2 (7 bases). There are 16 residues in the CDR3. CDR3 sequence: CASTSLGGARTEELFF. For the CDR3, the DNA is TGTGCCAGCACCTCACTAGGGGGGGCGCGCACCGAGGAGCTGTTTTTT.

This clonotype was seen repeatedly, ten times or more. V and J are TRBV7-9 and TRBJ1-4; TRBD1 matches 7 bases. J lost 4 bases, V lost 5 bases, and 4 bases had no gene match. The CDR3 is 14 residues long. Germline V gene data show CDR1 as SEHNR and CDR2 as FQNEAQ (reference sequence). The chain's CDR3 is CASSHRDSNEKLFF. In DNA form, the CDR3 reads TGTGCCAGCAGCCACCGGGACAGTAATGAAAAACTGTTTTTT.

The CDR3 region is CASLTRTGVSGANVLTF. The DNA of the CDR3 is TGTGCAAGCCTTACCAGGACAGGGGTCTCTGGGGCCAACGTCCTGACTTTC. The chain carries TRBV19 and TRBJ2-6, with 9 bases lining up with TRBD1. Per the germline V gene, CDR1 is LNHDA and CDR2 is SQIVND (reference sequence). The CDR3 length is 17 residues.

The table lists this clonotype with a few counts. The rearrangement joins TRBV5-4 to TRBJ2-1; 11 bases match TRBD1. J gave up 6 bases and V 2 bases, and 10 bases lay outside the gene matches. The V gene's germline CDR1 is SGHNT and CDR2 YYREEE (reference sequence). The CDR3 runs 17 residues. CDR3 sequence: CASSFRTGGAPPNEQFF. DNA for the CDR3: TGTGCCAGCAGCTTCCGGACAGGGGGCGCCCCCCCCAATGAGCAGTTCTTC.